The subject of this entry is one T cell receptor beta chain. Germline CDR1 reads KGHSH; CDR2 reads LQKENI. This CDR3 is 13 amino acids long. The V gene lost 3 bases and the J gene lost 8 bases, with 11 bases spanning the gap. Per the original methods: Using reference gene primer amplification, nucleated cell counts were estimated. The assay was immunoSEQ multiplex PCR, and TCRdb's table has in-frame clones only and misses some. V and J calls and clone size follow that table, whereas D and trimming were derived from the DNA. The sample lists roughly 250,000 clones, 80% to 85% occurring once. This sample was included in a study of blood T cell repertoires in COVID-19. In the study overall: COVID-19 samples from acute and convalescent phases originated in the United States, Italy and Spain.

The chain links TRBV18 to TRBJ2-1; TRBD2 is a possible D gene (5 bases). The sequence was collected from a woman aged 55-69 years with active or convalescent COVID-19. Sequenced input: peripheral blood. The CDR3 sequence: CASSPFRRDEQFF. CDR3 nucleotide sequence: TGTGCCAGCTCACCGTTTAGGCGGGATGAGCAGTTCTTC.